The 13 T cell receptor beta chains listed next were all sequenced from one sample in a study of long-term antiretroviral therapy in people with HIV. Runs used v3.0 of the immunoSEQ assay and were done at survey level. The assay was immunoSEQ multiplex PCR, and TCRdb's table has in-frame clones only and misses some. This sample has fewer than 35,000 clones; 75% to 85% occur once, and the top ten carry almost 4.5%. This material consisted of unsorted PBMCs, taken about 3.4 years after starting antiretroviral therapy. These TCRs come from a man between 18 and 29 years old with HIV.

This chain connects TRBV11-2 to TRBJ1-1; D not certain. This CDR3 is built from 13 residues. CDR1 and CDR2 (germline): SGHAT, FQNNGV. V dropped 1 base and J dropped 4 bases, with 7 bases sitting between them. CDR3 residues: CASSLGGITEAFF. The CDR3 DNA is TGTGCCAGCAGCTTAGGAGGGATCACTGAAGCTTTCTTT.

This chain links TRBV19 with TRBJ2-2; no clear D gene. The germline gives CDR1 LNHDA, CDR2 SQIVND (reference sequence). The CDR3 has 16 residues. V dropped 4 bases and J dropped 6 bases, with 18 bases sitting between them. As DNA, the CDR3 is TGTGCCAGTAGTAAGCCAGACCGAATCTGGGCCGGGGAGCTGTTTTTT. This translates into CASSKPDRIWAGELFF.

This chain links TRBV5-1 with TRBJ2-2, with TRBD2 matching 12 bases. Per the germline V gene, CDR1 is SGHRS and CDR2 is YFSETQ. This CDR3 is built from 17 residues. V was clipped by 4 bases and J by 5 bases; unmatched bases: 9. In DNA, the CDR3 is TGCGCCAGCAGCGTGAGACTAGCGGGAGAGGATACCGGGGAGCTGTTTTTT. It encodes CASSVRLAGEDTGELFF.

The chain couples TRBV27 to TRBJ2-1; 7 nucleotides line up with TRBD2. With V trimmed by 3 bases and J by 9 bases, 5 bases remained unmatched. Germline CDR1 MNHEY, CDR2 SMNVEV (reference sequence). CDR3 size: 13 residues. The CDR3 loop reads CASSFGLAGEQFF. In DNA form, the CDR3 reads TGTGCCAGCAGTTTCGGGTTAGCGGGTGAGCAGTTCTTC.

V and J are TRBV5-4 and TRBJ1-1; D is possibly TRBD1 (6 bases). Deletions cut 0 bases from V and 5 bases from J, with 17 bases between. The CDR3 runs 16 residues. The germline gives CDR1 SGHNT, CDR2 YYREEE (reference sequence). CDR3 coding DNA: TGTGCCAGCAGCTTGGCGAATGGGGGCGCGAGGACTGAAGCTTTCTTT. Protein: CASSLANGGARTEAFF.

The V gene is TRBV6-6, the J gene TRBJ2-2; a possible D gene is TRBD2 (5 bases). This CDR3 has 14 residues. From germline, CDR1 is MNHNY and CDR2 SVGAGI (reference sequence). Trimming took off 6 bases at V and 6 bases at J, with 14 bases between the two ends. The CDR3 DNA sequence: TGTGCCAGCAGCTACCGGGATGAACCCGGGGAGCTGTTTTTT. This translates into CASSYRDEPGELFF.

V gene TRBV29-1 combines with J gene TRBJ2-7, with 8 bases identical to TRBD1. From germline, CDR1 is SQVTM and CDR2 ANQGSEA. The CDR3 totals 14 residues. V lost 2 bases to trimming and J lost 4 bases; unmatched junction nucleotides: 7. CDR3 sequence reads: CSVERAGGGYEQYF. CDR3 DNA: TGCAGCGTTGAAAGGGCAGGGGGCGGGTACGAGCAGTACTTC.

The rearrangement uses TRBV6-4 and TRBJ2-1, with D possibly being TRBD1 (6 bases). The CDR3 runs 17 residues. Per the germline V gene, CDR1 is MRHNA and CDR2 is SNTAGT. Trimming pared 5 bases from V and 1 base from J, leaving 18 bases between. The CDR3 loop reads CASSTTNRVGSYNEQFF. DNA for the CDR3: TGTGCCAGCAGTACCACGAACAGGGTAGGGTCCTACAATGAGCAGTTCTTC.

The CDR3 spells CASGLSSGQGGKGEQFF. In nucleotides, the CDR3 is TGTGCTAGTGGTTTGAGCTCGGGACAGGGCGGCAAGGGTGAGCAGTTCTTC. The V and J genes are TRBV12-5 and TRBJ2-1; 9 bases fit TRBD1. This CDR3 is 17 amino acids long. CDR1 and CDR2 (germline): LGHNT, FRNRAP. J was trimmed by 9 bases and V by 2 bases; bases with no gene match: 14.

V gene TRBV13 combines with J gene TRBJ2-2, with 10 bases that match TRBD1. CDR3 length: 16 residues. The germline CDR1 and CDR2 sequences are PRHDT and FYEKMQ (reference sequence). The J segment lost 6 bases and the V segment lost 2 bases, leaving 6 bases of the junction unmatched. CDR3 sequence reads: CASSLIGTGVAGELFF. The CDR3 DNA reads as TGTGCCAGCAGCTTAATAGGGACAGGGGTCGCCGGGGAGCTGTTTTTT.

The V call is TRBV5-1, the J call TRBJ2-1; no definite D call. V lost 0 bases, J lost 1 base, and 8 bases lay in between. Germline values: CDR1 SGHRS, CDR2 YFSETQ. The CDR3 totals 15 residues. CDR3 DNA: TGCGCCAGCAGCTTGGAACTGACTTCCTACAATGAGCAGTTCTTC. This sequence encodes CASSLELTSYNEQFF.

The rearrangement links TRBV11-2 to TRBJ2-7; D gene ambiguous. V gave up 5 bases and J gave up 7 bases, with 9 bases separating them. Germline V gene sequence: CDR1 SGHAT, CDR2 FQNNGV. CDR3 length: 11 amino acids. CDR3 in amino acids: CASSRDLEQYF. The CDR3, as DNA: TGTGCCAGCAGCCGCGACCTGGAGCAGTACTTC.

The gene calls are TRBV2 and TRBJ1-3; D call uncertain. Trimming took 1 base from V and 4 from J, leaving 11 bases between them. This CDR3 is built from 15 residues. Per germline, CDR1 SNHLY and CDR2 FYNNEI. This chain's CDR3 is CASSEEQLPGNTIYF. CDR3 nucleotide sequence: TGTGCCAGCAGTGAAGAACAACTTCCCGGAAACACCATATATTTT. The full variable domain, its missing parts supplied by reference TRBV2 and TRBJ1-3, is EPEVTQTPSHQVTQMGQEVILRCVPISNHLYFYWYRQILGQKVEFLVSFYNNEISEKSEIFDDQFSVERPDGSNFTLKIRSTKLEDSAMYFCASSEEQLPGNTIYFGEGSWLTVV.